This T cell receptor (beta chain) was retrieved from a study of blood T cell repertoires in COVID-19. The wider study: Italy, Spain and the United States were the sources of the convalescent and acute COVID-19 samples. T cells, B-cell-depleted T cells, or PBMCs provided the cDNA or gDNA that served as material.

Original processing methods: Reference gene primer amplification gave nucleated cell count estimates. Libraries were prepared by immunoSEQ multiplex PCR; TCRdb keeps only in-frame clonotypes and omits some of them. V and J calls and clone size are those listed in that table; D and trimming were worked out from the DNA. The sample shows some 200,000 clones, 86% of them seen only once. The sequencing input was peripheral blood. The clonotype originates from a man between 65 and 79 years old with acute or convalescent COVID-19.

Here the CDR3 reads CASSEGLAGENYEQYF. DNA for the CDR3: TGTGCCAGTAGTGAGGGACTAGCGGGGGAGAACTACGAGCAGTACTTC. The genes are TRBV19 and TRBJ2-7, with 14 bases fitting TRBD2. This CDR3 comprises 16 residues. Germline V gene lookup returns CDR1 LNHDA and CDR2 SQIVND (reference sequence). Trimming at V came to 5 bases and at J to 3 bases, leaving 6 bases not matched to a gene. Supplemented by reference TRBV19 and TRBJ2-7, the full variable domain reads DGGITQSPKYLFRKEGQNVTLSCEQNLNHDAMYWYRQDPGQGLRLIYYSQIVNDFQKGDIAEGYSVSREKKESFPLTVTSAQKNPTAFYLCASSEGLAGENYEQYFGPGTRLTVT.